This T cell receptor beta chain was identified in a study of blood T cells in healthy people across ages. Study results and caveats: In the absence of known donor CMV status, changes in expanded clonotypes were possibly confounded.

The CDR3 has 13 amino acids. V was clipped by 6 bases and J by 7 bases; unmatched bases: 6. The V gene's germline CDR1 is SQVTM and CDR2 ANQGSEA. Donation came from healthy Caucasian individuals in Russia who were aged about 6 to 95. This clonotype was detected many times. No antigen is known for it. Using a J-beta primer mix together with a sample-barcoded 5' primer, a second PCR was run for roughly 7 to 12 cycles. Researchers report that each sample yielded at least 3 million CDR3-containing paired-end reads. TCRdb recomputed calls from the 5' RACE reads with MiXCR, one row per CDR3 protein. The sample consists of around 1,700,000 distinct CDR3 sequences, 28% of them appearing once.

This receptor was obtained from a woman in her twenties or thirties in good health. The rearrangement links TRBV29-1 to TRBJ1-6, with 7 positions matching TRBD1. The sequencing input was blood. The CDR3 sequence: CSVGDRLNSPLHF. CDR3 DNA sequence: TGCAGCGTGGGGGACAGACTGAATTCACCCCTCCACTTT.